The 3 T cell receptor beta chains below all came from one sample that was sequenced in a study of shared clonotypes between healthy human individuals. Only CD45RO-negative cells positively selected for CCR7 counted as naive CD8 cells, so terminally differentiated effector memory CD45RA+ cells were excluded. Repertoires were generated with immunoSEQ multiplex PCR, while TCRdb's copy carries only in-frame clones and drops some. Of about 2.1 million clones in the sample, 93% were seen once. Sequencing was carried out using naive CD8+ T cells from PBMCs. All receptors derive from a man between 18 and 29 years old in good health. Some clones in this sample may be carry-over from other donors' samples.

The chain joins TRBV29-1 to TRBJ2-1; 16 bases match TRBD2. The CDR3 sequence is 15 residues long. V was pared by 6 bases and J by 7 bases, with 6 bases of the junction left unmatched. Germline CDR1 SQVTM, CDR2 ANQGSEA. The CDR3 DNA reads as TGCAGCGTGGGAGGGACTAGCGGGAGGGAGAATGAGCAGTTCTTC. It encodes CSVGGTSGRENEQFF.

Notes on this clone: The junction departs from germline at one end; a sequencing error may be responsible. V is TRBV19 and J is TRBJ1-5; D gene uncertain. The CDR3 has 11 residues. The germline V gene has CDR1 LNHDA and CDR2 SQIVND (reference sequence). The CDR3 nucleotides are TGCGGGTCCGGGGATAACGAGCCCCAGCATTTT. This gives the protein CGSGDNEPQHF.

V usage is TRBV2 and J usage is TRBJ2-1, with D possibly being TRBD2 (6 bases). The V end lost 0 bases, the J end lost 5 bases, and 20 bases lay between the germline ends. CDR3 size: 18 residues. CDR1 is SNHLY and CDR2 is FYNNEI in the germline V gene. The CDR3 region is CASSEALALAETNNEQFF. As DNA, the CDR3 is TGTGCCAGCAGTGAAGCGTTAGCGTTAGCGGAAACTAACAATGAGCAGTTCTTC.